The 30 T cell receptor beta chains given below trace back to one sample, sequenced in a study of T cell changes during pregnancy in multiple sclerosis. Profiled with immunoSEQ multiplex PCR; TCRdb holds only in-frame clones, not every one. This sample has some 80,000 clones; 90% to 95% occur once, and the top ten carry around 1%. The material sequenced was peripheral blood, taken in the second trimester of pregnancy. The source is a female donor with multiple sclerosis, enrolled in a pregnancy study.

The CDR3 DNA sequence: TGTGCCAGCAGTGACGGCTATGGCGGGAGAACAGATACGCAGTATTTT. It codes for CASSDGYGGRTDTQYF. This chain joins TRBV6-1 and TRBJ2-3, with 7 bases that match TRBD2. In germline, CDR1 is MNHNS, CDR2 SASEGT. There are 16 residues in the CDR3. V was clipped by 3 bases and J by 3 bases; unmatched bases: 9.

The chain is built from TRBV5-6 and TRBJ2-7; possible D gene TRBD1, 5 bases. CDR3 length equals 11 residues. Germline CDR1 SGHDT, CDR2 YYEEEE. V was cut by 6 bases and J by 4 bases, with 8 bases left in between. The CDR3 reads CASTQGYEQYF. The CDR3 nucleotides read TGTGCCAGCACCCAGGGTTACGAGCAGTACTTC.

The chain carries TRBV7-8 and TRBJ2-7, with TRBD2 matching 7 bases. Germline CDR1 SGHVS, CDR2 FQNEAQ. V trimming: 0 bases; J trimming: 3 bases; junction bases outside the gene matches: 5. The length of the CDR3 is 15 residues. CDR3 sequence (DNA): TGTGCCAGCAGCTTAGCCGATCGGGAGGACTACGAGCAGTACTTC. Protein: CASSLADREDYEQYF. Variable domain in full (rest from reference TRBV7-8 and TRBJ2-7): GAGVSQSPRYKVAKRGQDVALRCDPISGHVSLFWYQQALGQGPEFLTYFQNEAQLDKSGLPSDRFFAERPEGSVSTLKIQRTQQEDSAVYLCASSLADREDYEQYFGPGTRLTVT.

Turning to this clone: The sample contains more than one DNA sequence encoding this CDR3. This sequence joins TRBV19 and TRBJ1-3; a possible D gene is TRBD1 (5 bases). Germline-derived CDR1 and CDR2 are LNHDA and SQIVND (reference sequence). V dropped 11 bases and J dropped 0 bases, with 14 bases sitting between them. The CDR3 consists of 14 residues. As DNA, the CDR3 is TGTGCCTCTACCCGGGGGGGCTCTGGAAACACCATATATTTT. It translates to CASTRGGSGNTIYF. The variable domain in full, with the rest retrieved from reference TRBV19 and TRBJ1-3, is DGGITQSPKYLFRKEGQNVTLSCEQNLNHDAMYWYRQDPGQGLRLIYYSQIVNDFQKGDIAEGYSVSREKKESFPLTVTSAQKNPTAFYLCASTRGGSGNTIYFGEGSWLTVV.

The chain combines TRBV7-9 with TRBJ2-1; D possibly corresponds to TRBD1 (6 bases). V was clipped by 5 bases and J by 8 bases, with 19 bases between them. CDR3 length equals 15 residues. Per germline, CDR1 SEHNR and CDR2 FQNEAQ (reference sequence). CDR3 sequence reads: CASSPSGHLNHEQFF. The CDR3 DNA is TGTGCCAGCAGCCCTTCGGGACACCTTAACCATGAGCAGTTCTTC. The complete variable domain, with remaining parts taken from reference TRBV7-9 and TRBJ2-1, reads DTGVSQNPRHKITKRGQNVTFRCDPISEHNRLYWYRQTLGQGPEFLTYFQNEAQLEKSRLLSDRFSAERPKGSFSTLEIQRTEQGDSAMYLCASSPSGHLNHEQFFGPGTRLTVL.

The sample holds one count of this clone. The chain is built from TRBV28 and TRBJ1-5, with 8 bases that match TRBD1. With V trimmed by 5 bases and J by 3 bases, 6 bases remained unmatched. The CDR3 extends over 15 amino acids. Germline CDR1 is MDHEN and CDR2 is SYDVKM. DNA of the CDR3: TGTGCCAGCAGTCTGGCAGGGGGCTTCAATCAGCCCCAGCATTTT. It encodes CASSLAGGFNQPQHF.

The J gene is TRBJ2-7, the V gene TRBV19; 9 nucleotides line up with TRBD1. V lost 3 bases to trimming and J lost 4 bases; unmatched junction nucleotides: 7. This CDR3 has 15 residues. Germline loops: CDR1 LNHDA, CDR2 SQIVND (reference sequence). The CDR3 spells CASSITGGALYEQYF. The DNA for the CDR3 is TGTGCCAGTAGTATTACAGGGGGCGCTTTATACGAGCAGTACTTC.

V and J are TRBV5-1 and TRBJ2-7, with D perhaps matching TRBD1 (6 bases). Trimming shortened V by 4 bases and J by 6 bases, and 11 bases separated the two germline ends. Germline CDR1 and CDR2: SGHRS and YFSETQ. The CDR3 is 12 amino acids. CDR3 sequence reads: CASSPTGFEQYF. CDR3 coding DNA: TGCGCCAGCAGCCCTACAGGGTTCGAGCAGTACTTC. Using reference TRBV5-1 and TRBJ2-7 for the parts outside the CDR3, the full variable domain is KAGVTQTPRYLIKTRGQQVTLSCSPISGHRSVSWYQQTPGQGLQFLFEYFSETQRNKGNFPGRFSGRQFSNSRSEMNVSTLELGDSALYLCASSPTGFEQYFGPGTRLTVT.

The chain links TRBV5-1 to TRBJ2-2; 12 nucleotides match TRBD2. The germline V gene has CDR1 SGHRS and CDR2 YFSETQ. This CDR3 comprises 15 residues. The ends lost 4 bases at V and 5 bases at J; junction bases unmatched: 3. CDR3 amino acids: CASSLGTSGTGELFF. In nucleotides, the CDR3 is TGCGCCAGCAGCCTTGGGACTAGCGGGACCGGGGAGCTGTTTTTT.

In this sample, this clone turned up once. The chain carries TRBV7-2 and TRBJ2-4, with D maybe TRBD1 (8 bases). V was trimmed by 3 bases and J by 11 bases, leaving 17 bases between them. Germline CDR1 reads SGHTA; CDR2 reads FQGNSA. This CDR3 has 14 residues. The CDR3 DNA reads TGTGCCAGCAGCTTCAAACAGGGGGGGATCGTTCAGTACTTC. This codes for CASSFKQGGIVQYF.

The chain employs TRBV7-8 and TRBJ1-2, with TRBD1 matching over 9 bases. After removal of 5 bases from V and 7 bases from J, the junction contained 11 bases not matched to a gene. The CDR3 has 15 amino acids. Germline CDR1 and CDR2: SGHVS and FQNEAQ. CDR3 in amino acids: CASSPSRQGVRGYTF. The CDR3 DNA sequence: TGTGCCAGCAGCCCCTCCAGACAGGGGGTTCGTGGCTACACCTTC.

The genes are TRBV10-3 and TRBJ2-1, with TRBD1 matching over 9 bases. Germline CDR1 is ENHRY and CDR2 is SYGVKD. V was clipped by 3 bases and J by 9 bases; unmatched bases: 6. The CDR3 is 14 amino acids. CDR3 DNA: TGTGCCATCAGTGACGGGACAGGGCTGGCTGAGCAGTTCTTC. It encodes CAISDGTGLAEQFF.

The V call is TRBV5-6, the J call TRBJ2-2; tentatively, D is TRBD1 (6 bases). The V gene's germline CDR1 is SGHDT and CDR2 YYEEEE. Trimming left V 2 bases short and J 2 bases short, with 13 bases between. The CDR3 covers 16 residues. CDR3: CASSFEQGVNTGELFF. Here the CDR3 DNA reads TGTGCCAGCAGCTTCGAACAGGGAGTTAACACCGGGGAGCTGTTTTTT.

The V and J genes are TRBV11-1 and TRBJ1-3; perhaps TRBD1 as D (5 bases). The CDR3 runs 16 residues. Trimming stripped 2 bases from V and 4 bases from J, with 15 bases between. CDR1 is SGHAT and CDR2 is FQDESV in the germline V gene (reference sequence). The CDR3 loop reads CASSLWSGVDGNTIYF. The CDR3 DNA is TGTGCCAGCAGCTTATGGTCGGGGGTTGACGGAAACACCATATATTTT.

The genes are TRBV11-2 and TRBJ2-4; D is undetermined. CDR1 and CDR2 (germline): SGHAT, FQNNGV. V was shortened by 1 base and J by 0 bases, with 7 bases between the two germline ends. The CDR3 runs 15 residues. For the CDR3, the DNA is TGTGCCAGCAGCTTAGTGACGGGAGCCAAAAACATTCAGTACTTC. Its translation: CASSLVTGAKNIQYF.

This clone was detected once. As DNA, the CDR3 is TGTGCCAGCAGGTGGAGAAACACTGAAGCTTTCTTT. This gives the protein CASRWRNTEAFF. This rearrangement joins TRBV6-1 to TRBJ1-1; no clear D. Germline assignment: CDR1 MNHNS and CDR2 SASEGT. The V end was cut by 6 bases, the J end by 2 bases, with 7 bases between. This CDR3 is 12 amino acids long.

V usage is TRBV10-3 and J usage is TRBJ2-7; 9 nucleotides match TRBD2. The CDR3 runs 13 residues. V shed 8 bases, J shed 3 bases, and the junction held 5 bases outside the gene matches. Germline V lookup: CDR1 ENHRY, CDR2 SYGVKD. The CDR3 reads CAIESREGYEQYF. CDR3 DNA: TGTGCCATCGAGTCGCGGGAGGGCTACGAGCAGTACTTC.

The chain carries TRBV7-2 and TRBJ1-5; 7 bases map to TRBD1. Germline V gene lookup returns CDR1 SGHTA and CDR2 FQGNSA. The CDR3 runs to 16 residues. V gave up 5 bases and J gave up 0 bases; unmatched junction bases: 7. The DNA of the CDR3 is TGTGCCAGCAGCGTACAGGGGACCCATAGCAATCAGCCCCAGCATTTT. Translation: CASSVQGTHSNQPQHF.

The J gene is TRBJ2-1, the V gene TRBV29-1, with TRBD2 matching over 7 bases. The trim removed 1 base at V and 9 bases at J, leaving 3 bases unmatched. CDR1 is SQVTM and CDR2 is ANQGSEA in the germline V gene. CDR3 length equals 12 residues. CDR3 coding DNA: TGCAGCGTTGAAGGATGGGGGGGTGAGCAGTTCTTC. Encoded protein: CSVEGWGGEQFF.

V usage is TRBV6-5 and J usage is TRBJ2-7; 7 bases agree with TRBD1. Germline loops: CDR1 MNHEY, CDR2 SVGAGI. This CDR3 contains 14 residues. The V segment lost 6 bases and the J segment 3 bases; nucleotides outside the gene matches: 8. This chain's CDR3 is CASSPGQEHYEQYF. The CDR3 region has the DNA TGTGCCAGCAGCCCTGGACAGGAACACTACGAGCAGTACTTC.

CDR3 sequence reads: CASSLRGSGIPYEQYF. Here the CDR3 DNA reads TGCGCCAGCAGCTTGCGAGGGTCGGGGATCCCCTACGAGCAGTACTTC. The gene calls are TRBV5-1 and TRBJ2-7; the D gene is possibly TRBD2 (5 bases). The V end was cut by 1 base, the J end by 2 bases, with 16 bases between. Looked up from germline, CDR1 is SGHRS and CDR2 is YFSETQ. CDR3 length equals 16 residues.

The chain recombines TRBV12-5 with TRBJ2-2; a possible D gene is TRBD2 (6 bases). Trimming left V 0 bases short and J 4 bases short, with 12 bases between. Germline loops: CDR1 LGHNT, CDR2 FRNRAP. The CDR3 length is 16 residues. The DNA of the CDR3 is TGTGCTAGTGGTTTGGTAATAGGAGGGGCCACCGGGGAGCTGTTTTTT. This gives the protein CASGLVIGGATGELFF.

The chain recombines TRBV7-8 with TRBJ2-4, with TRBD2 matching 14 bases. The germline gives CDR1 SGHVS, CDR2 FQNEAQ. This CDR3 comprises 21 residues. J was trimmed by 1 base and V by 4 bases; bases with no gene match: 15. The CDR3 spells CASSWEETGTSGSMAKNIQYF. The CDR3 region has the DNA TGTGCCAGCAGCTGGGAGGAGACCGGGACTAGCGGGAGTATGGCCAAAAACATTCAGTACTTC.

The rearrangement uses TRBV29-1 and TRBJ2-1; 8 bases align to TRBD2. The CDR3 contains 13 residues. Per the germline V gene, CDR1 is SQVTM and CDR2 is ANQGSEA. V trimming: 8 bases; J trimming: 8 bases; junction bases outside the gene matches: 11. The CDR3 spells CSLIAGTIDEQFF. CDR3 DNA: TGCAGCTTAATAGCGGGAACGATCGATGAGCAGTTCTTC.

This chain joins TRBV7-8 and TRBJ2-5; 7 bases agree with TRBD1. V trimming: 5 bases; J trimming: 4 bases; junction bases outside the gene matches: 13. This CDR3 region has 16 residues. Germline V lookup: CDR1 SGHVS, CDR2 FQNEAQ. The CDR3 DNA reads TGTGCCAGCAGCATACAGGGGAGTGTAGGTGGAGAGACCCAGTACTTC. Translation gives CASSIQGSVGGETQYF.

This chain joins TRBV11-2 and TRBJ2-1; 8 bases are shared with TRBD2. V shed 2 bases, J shed 2 bases, and the junction held 5 bases outside the gene matches. Per germline, CDR1 SGHAT and CDR2 FQNNGV. The CDR3 consists of 16 residues. The DNA for the CDR3 is TGTGCCAGCAGCTTATACGGGGGGGGGACCTACAATGAGCAGTTCTTC. Residues: CASSLYGGGTYNEQFF.

V and J are TRBV4-2 and TRBJ2-7; TRBD2 matches 9 bases. The CDR3 consists of 15 residues. The germline V gene has CDR1 LGHNA and CDR2 YNFKEQ. After removal of 2 bases from V and 4 bases from J, the junction contained 6 bases not matched to a gene. In nucleotides, the CDR3 is TGTGCCAGCAGCCAAATAAAGGCGGGAGGGTACGAGCAGTACTTC. It codes for CASSQIKAGGYEQYF.

The V gene is TRBV9, the J gene TRBJ2-7, with unresolved D. In germline, CDR1 is SGDLS, CDR2 YYNGEE. The V end was cut by 0 bases, the J end by 2 bases, with 9 bases between. The CDR3 runs to 14 residues. The CDR3 protein is CASSVGLSAYEQYF. The DNA for the CDR3 is TGTGCCAGCAGCGTAGGTCTGTCCGCCTACGAGCAGTACTTC.

The V and J genes are TRBV9 and TRBJ2-1; 9 bases line up with TRBD2. V lost 3 bases, J lost 7 bases, and 5 bases stayed unmatched. Germline assignment: CDR1 SGDLS and CDR2 YYNGEE. The CDR3 runs to 14 residues. The CDR3 here is CASSDAGGGNEQFF. The CDR3 coding sequence is TGTGCCAGCAGCGACGCGGGAGGGGGTAATGAGCAGTTCTTC.

The genes are TRBV28 and TRBJ2-3; a possible D gene is TRBD1 (7 bases). Germline V gene sequence: CDR1 MDHEN, CDR2 SYDVKM. CDR3 length: 14 amino acids. Between the trimmed V and J ends, which lost 7 bases and 5 bases, there was a span of 16 bases. This CDR3 reads CASNHRGAGDTQYF. The CDR3, as DNA: TGTGCCAGCAACCACAGGGGAGCGGGAGATACGCAGTATTTT.